This section outlines one T cell receptor beta chain sequence together with its context. PCR was performed using 60 Vbeta and 13 Jbeta primers. Produced via immunoSEQ multiplex PCR; TCRdb's table is partial and in-frame only. The sample shows about 150,000 clones, more than 75% of them seen only once. These data come from a study of cytomegalovirus exposure and HLA in healthy donors. Germline V gives CDR1 SNHLY, CDR2 FYNNEI. J lost 7 bases, V lost 7 bases, and 6 bases had no gene match. The CDR3 has 14 amino acids. Sequencing was done on a sample of PBMCs. This receptor was identified in a woman between 18 and 29 years old in good health and CMV-seronegative. This chain uses TRBV2 with TRBJ2-2, with 10 bases fitting TRBD1. The CDR3 DNA reads as TGTGCCAGCAAAAGACAGGGGGCCGGCGGGGAGCTGTTTTTT. Protein product: CASKRQGAGGELFF.